This T cell receptor beta chain derives from a study of blood T cell repertoires in COVID-19. In the study overall: The cDNA or gDNA used as material had been derived from T cells, B-cell-depleted T cells, or PBMCs.

Profiled with immunoSEQ multiplex PCR; TCRdb holds only in-frame clones, not every one. The sample lists about 370,000 clones; about 89% were seen once. There are 15 residues in the CDR3. V lost 0 bases and J lost 2, with 8 bases in between. The V gene's germline CDR1 is MNHNS and CDR2 SASEGT. Sequencing was performed on peripheral blood. The chain is built from TRBV6-1 and TRBJ2-1; D may be TRBD1 (5 bases). The receptor comes from a woman aged 25 to 39 with COVID-19, enrolled during active disease. CDR3 DNA: TGTGCCAGCAGTGAAGCGGCAGGGACCTACAATGAGCAGTTCTTC. It codes for CASSEAAGTYNEQFF.